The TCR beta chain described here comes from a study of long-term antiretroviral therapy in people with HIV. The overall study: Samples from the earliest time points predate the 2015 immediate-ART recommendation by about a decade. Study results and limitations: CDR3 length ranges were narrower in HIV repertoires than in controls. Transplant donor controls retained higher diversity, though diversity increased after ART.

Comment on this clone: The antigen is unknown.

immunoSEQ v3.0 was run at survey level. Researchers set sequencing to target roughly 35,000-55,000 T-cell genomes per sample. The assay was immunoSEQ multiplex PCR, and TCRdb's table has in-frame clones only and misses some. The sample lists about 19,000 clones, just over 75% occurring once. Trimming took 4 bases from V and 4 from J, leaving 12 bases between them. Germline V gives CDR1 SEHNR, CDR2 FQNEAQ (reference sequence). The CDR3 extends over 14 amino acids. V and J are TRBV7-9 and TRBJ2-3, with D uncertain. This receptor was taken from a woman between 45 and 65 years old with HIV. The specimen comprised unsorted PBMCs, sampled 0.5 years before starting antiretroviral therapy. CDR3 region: CASSSLLGADTQYF. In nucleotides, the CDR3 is TGTGCCAGCAGCTCCCTTCTCGGTGCAGATACGCAGTATTTT.